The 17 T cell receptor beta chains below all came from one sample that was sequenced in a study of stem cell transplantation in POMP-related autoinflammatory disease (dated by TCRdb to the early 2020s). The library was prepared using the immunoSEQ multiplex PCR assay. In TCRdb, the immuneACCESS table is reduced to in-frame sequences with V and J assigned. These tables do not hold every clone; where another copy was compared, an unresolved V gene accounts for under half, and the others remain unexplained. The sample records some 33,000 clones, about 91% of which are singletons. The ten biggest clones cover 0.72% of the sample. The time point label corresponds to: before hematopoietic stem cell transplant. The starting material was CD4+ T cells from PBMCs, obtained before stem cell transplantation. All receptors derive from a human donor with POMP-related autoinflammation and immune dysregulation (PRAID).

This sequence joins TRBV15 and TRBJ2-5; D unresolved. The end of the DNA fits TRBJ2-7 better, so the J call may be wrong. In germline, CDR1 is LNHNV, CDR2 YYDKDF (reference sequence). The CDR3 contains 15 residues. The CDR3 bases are TGTGCCACCAGCAGAGATGAAGAGGTTCTGTACGAGCAGTACTTC. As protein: CATSRDEEVLYEQYF.

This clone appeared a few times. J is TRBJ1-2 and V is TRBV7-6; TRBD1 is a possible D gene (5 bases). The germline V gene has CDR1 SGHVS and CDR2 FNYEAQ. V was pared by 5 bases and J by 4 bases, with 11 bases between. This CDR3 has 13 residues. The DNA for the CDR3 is TGTGCCAGCAGCCCGGGACCGTCCTATGGCTACACCTTC. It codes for CASSPGPSYGYTF.

The CDR3 protein is CASSWTGLLNQPQHF. The DNA of the CDR3 is TGCGCCAGCAGCTGGACAGGGCTACTCAATCAGCCCCAGCATTTT. The chain combines TRBV5-1 with TRBJ1-5, with 8 bases fitting TRBD1. This CDR3 has 15 residues. CDR1 SGHRS and CDR2 YFSETQ come from the germline V gene. The V segment lost 3 bases and the J segment 3 bases; nucleotides outside the gene matches: 5.

The CDR3 sequence: CSVGWRGTEAFF. Here the CDR3 DNA reads TGCAGCGTCGGTTGGCGGGGGACTGAAGCTTTCTTT. The rearrangement joins TRBV29-1 to TRBJ1-1, with a weak D call TRBD1 (5 bases). Germline V gene data show CDR1 as SQVTM and CDR2 as ANQGSEA. V was shortened by 6 bases and J by 5 bases, with 13 bases between the two germline ends. The CDR3 runs to 12 residues.

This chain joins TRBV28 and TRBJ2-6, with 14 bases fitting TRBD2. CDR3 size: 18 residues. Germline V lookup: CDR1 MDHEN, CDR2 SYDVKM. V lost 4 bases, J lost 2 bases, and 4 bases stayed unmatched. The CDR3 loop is CASSSPGLAGAGANVLTF. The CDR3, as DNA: TGTGCCAGCAGTTCCCCGGGACTAGCGGGAGCTGGGGCCAACGTCCTGACTTTC.

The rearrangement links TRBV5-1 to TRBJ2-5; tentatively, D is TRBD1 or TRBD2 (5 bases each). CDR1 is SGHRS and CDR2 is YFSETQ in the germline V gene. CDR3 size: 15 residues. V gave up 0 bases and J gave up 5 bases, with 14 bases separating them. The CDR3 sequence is CASSLEPGLRETQYF. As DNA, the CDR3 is TGCGCCAGCAGCTTGGAACCGGGGCTACGGGAGACCCAGTACTTC.

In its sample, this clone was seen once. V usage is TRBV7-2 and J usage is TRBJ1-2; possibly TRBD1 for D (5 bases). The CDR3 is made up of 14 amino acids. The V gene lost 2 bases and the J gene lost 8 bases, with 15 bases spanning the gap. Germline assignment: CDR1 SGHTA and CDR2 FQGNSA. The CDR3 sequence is CASSLSPGERGYTF. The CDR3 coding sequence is TGTGCCAGCAGCTTAAGTCCGGGGGAGCGGGGCTACACCTTC.

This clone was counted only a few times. CDR3 residues: CASSTGGSGNTIYF. In DNA, the CDR3 is TGTGCCAGCAGTACAGGGGGCTCTGGAAACACCATATATTTT. The chain has TRBV2 and TRBJ1-3; 8 nucleotides match TRBD1. Germline V gene data show CDR1 as SNHLY and CDR2 as FYNNEI. Trimming at V came to 5 bases and at J to 0 bases, leaving 0 bases not matched to a gene. CDR3 size: 14 residues.

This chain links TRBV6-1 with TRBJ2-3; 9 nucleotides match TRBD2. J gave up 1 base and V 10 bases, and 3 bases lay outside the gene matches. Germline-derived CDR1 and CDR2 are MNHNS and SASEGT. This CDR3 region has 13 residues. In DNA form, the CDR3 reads TGTGCCATCAAGCGGGGGGGCACAGATACGCAGTATTTT. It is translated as CAIKRGGTDTQYF.

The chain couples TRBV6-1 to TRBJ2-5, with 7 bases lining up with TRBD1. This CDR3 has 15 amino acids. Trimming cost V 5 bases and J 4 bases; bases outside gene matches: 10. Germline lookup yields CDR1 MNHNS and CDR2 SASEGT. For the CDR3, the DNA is TGTGCCAGCAGTAGCGCAGGGGGTCAGAGAGAGACCCAGTACTTC. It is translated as CASSSAGGQRETQYF.

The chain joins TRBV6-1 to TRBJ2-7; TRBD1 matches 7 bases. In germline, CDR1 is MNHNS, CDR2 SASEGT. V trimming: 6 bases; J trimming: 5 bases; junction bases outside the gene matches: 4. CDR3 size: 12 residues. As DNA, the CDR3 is TGTGCCAGCAGCCGGACAGGTGACGAGCAGTACTTC. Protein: CASSRTGDEQYF.

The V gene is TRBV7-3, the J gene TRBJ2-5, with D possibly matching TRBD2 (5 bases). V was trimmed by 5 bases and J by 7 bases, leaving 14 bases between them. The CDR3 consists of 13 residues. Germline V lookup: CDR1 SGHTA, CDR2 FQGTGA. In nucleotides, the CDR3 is TGTGCCAGCAGCCCCCTCCCCGGAGGGACCCAGTACTTC. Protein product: CASSPLPGGTQYF. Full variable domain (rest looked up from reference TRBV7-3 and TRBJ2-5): GAGVSQTPSNKVTEKGKYVELRCDPISGHTALYWYRQSLGQGPEFLIYFQGTGAADDSGLPNDRFFAVRPEGSVSTLKIQRTERGDSAVYLCASSPLPGGTQYFGPGTRLLVL.

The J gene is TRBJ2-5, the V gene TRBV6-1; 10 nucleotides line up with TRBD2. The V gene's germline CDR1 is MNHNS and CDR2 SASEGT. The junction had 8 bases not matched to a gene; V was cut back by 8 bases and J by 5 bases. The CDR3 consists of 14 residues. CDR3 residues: CASVAGTSVETQYF. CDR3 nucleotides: TGTGCCAGCGTTGCCGGGACTAGCGTGGAGACCCAGTACTTC.

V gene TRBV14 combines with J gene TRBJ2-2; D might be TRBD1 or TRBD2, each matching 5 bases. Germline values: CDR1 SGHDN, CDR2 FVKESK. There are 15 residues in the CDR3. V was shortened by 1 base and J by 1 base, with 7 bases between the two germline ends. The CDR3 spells CASSQGGRNTGELFF. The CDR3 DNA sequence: TGTGCCAGCAGCCAAGGGGGACGGAACACCGGGGAGCTGTTTTTT.

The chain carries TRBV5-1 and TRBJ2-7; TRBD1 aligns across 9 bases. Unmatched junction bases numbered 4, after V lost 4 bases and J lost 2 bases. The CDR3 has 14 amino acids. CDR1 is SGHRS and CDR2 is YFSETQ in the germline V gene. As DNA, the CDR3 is TGCGCCAGCAGCATGGGACAGGGAACCTACGAGCAGTACTTC. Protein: CASSMGQGTYEQYF.

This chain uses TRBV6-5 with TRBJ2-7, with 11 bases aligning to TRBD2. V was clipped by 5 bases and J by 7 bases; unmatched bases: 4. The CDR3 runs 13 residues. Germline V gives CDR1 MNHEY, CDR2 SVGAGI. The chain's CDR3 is CASSLWTSGEQYF. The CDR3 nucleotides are TGTGCCAGCAGTCTCTGGACTAGCGGGGAGCAGTACTTC.

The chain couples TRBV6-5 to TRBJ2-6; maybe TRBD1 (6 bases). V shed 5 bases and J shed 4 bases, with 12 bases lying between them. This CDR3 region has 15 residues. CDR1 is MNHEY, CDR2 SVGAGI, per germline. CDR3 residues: CASSRTGLGANVLTF. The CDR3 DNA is TGTGCCAGCAGTCGAACAGGGCTCGGGGCCAACGTCCTGACTTTC.